Presented here are 7 T cell receptor beta chains from one specimen sequenced in a study of blood T cell repertoires in COVID-19. Method: immunoSEQ multiplex PCR; TCRdb's copy keeps in-frame clones and lacks some. This table holds 70,000 to 95,000 clones, approximately 90% found once. The sequenced sample consisted of peripheral blood. The receptors were gathered from a middle-aged man with COVID-19, enrolled during active disease.

The rearrangement joins TRBV7-2 to TRBJ1-2; D is perhaps TRBD1 (6 bases). Looked up from germline, CDR1 is SGHTA and CDR2 is FQGNSA. Trimming took off 4 bases at V and 1 base at J, with 13 bases between the two ends. The length of the CDR3 is 15 residues. The CDR3 spells CASSSLQGFNYGYTF. The CDR3 coding sequence is TGTGCCAGCAGCTCCCTACAGGGATTTAACTATGGCTACACCTTC.

The rearrangement uses TRBV27 and TRBJ1-4; D is possibly TRBD1 (6 bases). The CDR3 is made up of 17 amino acids. Germline-derived CDR1 and CDR2 are MNHEY and SMNVEV (reference sequence). The V end lost 2 bases, the J end lost 10 bases, and 23 bases lay between the germline ends. The CDR3 here is CASSLVRGTNVVAKLFF. DNA for the CDR3: TGTGCCAGCAGTTTAGTCAGGGGAACGAACGTAGTAGCAAAACTGTTTTTT.

The V gene is TRBV7-9, the J gene TRBJ2-3, with 9 positions matching TRBD1. This CDR3 is built from 17 residues. With 5 bases clipped from V and 4 bases from J, the junction kept 13 bases outside the gene matches. Per the germline V gene, CDR1 is SEHNR and CDR2 is FQNEAQ (reference sequence). CDR3 region: CASSGYRDRVLADTQYF. For the CDR3, the DNA is TGTGCCAGCAGCGGATACCGGGACAGGGTGCTTGCAGATACGCAGTATTTT.

The chain has TRBV6-5 and TRBJ1-2; 8 bases agree with TRBD1. Germline V gene sequence: CDR1 MNHEY, CDR2 SVGAGI. The CDR3 is made up of 14 amino acids. V trimming: 6 bases; J trimming: 2 bases; junction bases outside the gene matches: 5. CDR3 sequence: CASRGTGRNYGYTF. The CDR3 DNA reads TGTGCCAGCAGAGGGACAGGCAGGAACTATGGCTACACCTTC.

This chain links TRBV5-1 with TRBJ2-1, with a possible D match to TRBD1 (5 bases). The CDR3 totals 13 residues. The V gene's germline CDR1 is SGHRS and CDR2 YFSETQ. V was trimmed by 4 bases and J by 7 bases, leaving 12 bases between them. CDR3 coding DNA: TGCGCCAGCAGCCCCAGGGTCGGGAATGAGCAGTTCTTC. Residues: CASSPRVGNEQFF.

V usage is TRBV3-1 (or the pseudogene TRBV3-2) and J usage is TRBJ2-5, with 11 bases fitting TRBD2. Trimming took 4 bases from V and 5 from J; bases not matched to a gene: 9. Germline V CDR1 and CDR2: LGHDT, YNNKEL (reference sequence). This CDR3 region has 16 residues. The CDR3 DNA reads TGTGCCAGCAGCCTACCTCGTAGCGGGAGGGGGGAGACCCAGTACTTC. Its protein is CASSLPRSGRGETQYF.

This rearrangement joins TRBV19 to TRBJ1-1; no reliable D call. Trimming took 1 base from V and 5 from J, leaving 11 bases between them. The CDR3 runs 14 residues. Germline V gives CDR1 LNHDA, CDR2 SQIVND (reference sequence). CDR3 sequence reads: CASSIVGGRTEAFF. CDR3 in DNA: TGTGCCAGTAGTATAGTAGGCGGTAGGACTGAAGCTTTCTTT. The full variable domain, with the rest looked up from reference TRBV19 and TRBJ1-1, is DGGITQSPKYLFRKEGQNVTLSCEQNLNHDAMYWYRQDPGQGLRLIYYSQIVNDFQKGDIAEGYSVSREKKESFPLTVTSAQKNPTAFYLCASSIVGGRTEAFFGQGTRLTVV.